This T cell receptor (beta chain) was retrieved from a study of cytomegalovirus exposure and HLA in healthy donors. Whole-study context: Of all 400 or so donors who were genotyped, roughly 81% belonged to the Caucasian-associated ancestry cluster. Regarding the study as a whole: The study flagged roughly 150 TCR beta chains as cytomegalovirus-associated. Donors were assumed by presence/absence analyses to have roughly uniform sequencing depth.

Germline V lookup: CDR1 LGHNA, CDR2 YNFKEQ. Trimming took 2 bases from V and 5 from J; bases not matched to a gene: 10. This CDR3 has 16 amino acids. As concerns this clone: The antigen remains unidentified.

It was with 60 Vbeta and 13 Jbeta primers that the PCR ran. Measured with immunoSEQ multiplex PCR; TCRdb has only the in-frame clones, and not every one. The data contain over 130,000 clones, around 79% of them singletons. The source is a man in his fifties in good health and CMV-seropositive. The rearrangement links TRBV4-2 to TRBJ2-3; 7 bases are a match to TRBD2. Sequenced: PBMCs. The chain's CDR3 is CASSQFQAGTGDTQYF. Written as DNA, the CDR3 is TGTGCCAGCAGCCAATTCCAAGCGGGAACCGGAGATACGCAGTATTTT.